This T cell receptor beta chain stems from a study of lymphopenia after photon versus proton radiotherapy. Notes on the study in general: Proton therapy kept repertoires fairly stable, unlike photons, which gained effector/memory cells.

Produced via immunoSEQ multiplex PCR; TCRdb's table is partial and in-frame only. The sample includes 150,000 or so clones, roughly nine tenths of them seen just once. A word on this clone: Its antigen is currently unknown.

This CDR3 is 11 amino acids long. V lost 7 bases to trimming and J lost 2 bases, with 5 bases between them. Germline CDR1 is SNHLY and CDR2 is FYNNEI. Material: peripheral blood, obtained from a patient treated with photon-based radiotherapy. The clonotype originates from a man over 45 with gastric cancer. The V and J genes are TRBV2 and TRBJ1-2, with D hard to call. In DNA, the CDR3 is TGTGCCAGCACCGGAAACTATGGCTACACCTTC. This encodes CASTGNYGYTF. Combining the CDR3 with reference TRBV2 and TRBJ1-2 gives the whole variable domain EPEVTQTPSHQVTQMGQEVILRCVPISNHLYFYWYRQILGQKVEFLVSFYNNEISEKSEIFDDQFSVERPDGSNFTLKIRSTKLEDSAMYFCASTGNYGYTFGSGTRLTVV.